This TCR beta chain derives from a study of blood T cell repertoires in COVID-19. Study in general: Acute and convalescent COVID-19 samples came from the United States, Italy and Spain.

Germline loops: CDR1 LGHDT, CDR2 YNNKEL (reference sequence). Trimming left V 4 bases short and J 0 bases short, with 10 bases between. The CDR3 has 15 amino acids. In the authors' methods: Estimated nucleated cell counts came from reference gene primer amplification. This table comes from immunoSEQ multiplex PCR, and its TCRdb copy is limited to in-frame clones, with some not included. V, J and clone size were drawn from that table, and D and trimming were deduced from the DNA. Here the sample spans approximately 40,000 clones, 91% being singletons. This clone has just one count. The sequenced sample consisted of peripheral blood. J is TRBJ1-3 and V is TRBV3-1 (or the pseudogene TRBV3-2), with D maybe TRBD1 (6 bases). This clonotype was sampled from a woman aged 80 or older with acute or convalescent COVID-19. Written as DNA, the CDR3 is TGTGCCAGCAGCCGTACAGGGCCCTCTGGAAACACCATATATTTT. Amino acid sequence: CASSRTGPSGNTIYF.